This entry concerns a single T cell receptor beta chain. Its antigen is undetermined. The CDR3 is made up of 15 amino acids. The V gene's germline CDR1 is SQVTM and CDR2 ANQGSEA. V was trimmed by 4 bases and J by 4 bases, leaving 17 bases between them. Sequencing used immunoSEQ multiplex PCR; TCRdb keeps in-frame clones, though not all of them. Here the sample spans tens of thousands of clones, around 66% being singletons. The data are from a study of radiotherapy plus CTLA-4 blockade in lung cancer. Study-wide background: Disease control was achieved by just over 30% of patients, and objective responses by about 17%. Overall study results and limits: Reportedly, early blood T cell clone dynamics best predicted response, with interferon-beta. After radiotherapy and ipilimumab, tumor-derived clones expanded in peripheral blood.

This specimen was peripheral blood, taken from a patient treated with radiotherapy plus ipilimumab. The sequence was collected from a human donor with non-small cell lung cancer who had stable disease on radiotherapy plus ipilimumab. The V call is TRBV29-1, the J call TRBJ2-1; unclear D gene. This chain's CDR3 is CSVVPPGTGYNEQFF. CDR3 sequence (DNA): TGCAGCGTTGTCCCCCCAGGAACGGGTTACAATGAGCAGTTCTTC.